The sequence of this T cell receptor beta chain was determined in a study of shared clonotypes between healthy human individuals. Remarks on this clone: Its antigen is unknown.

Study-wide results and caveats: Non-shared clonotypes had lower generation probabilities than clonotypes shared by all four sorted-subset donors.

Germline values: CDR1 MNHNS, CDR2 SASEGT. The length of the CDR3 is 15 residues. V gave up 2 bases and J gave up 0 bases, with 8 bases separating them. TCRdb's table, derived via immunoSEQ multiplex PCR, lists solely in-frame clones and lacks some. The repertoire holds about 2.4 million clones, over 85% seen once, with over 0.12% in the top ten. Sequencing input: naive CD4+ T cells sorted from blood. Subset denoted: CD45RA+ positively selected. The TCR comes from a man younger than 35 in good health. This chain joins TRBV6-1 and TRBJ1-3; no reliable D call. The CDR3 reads CASSERTASGNTIYF. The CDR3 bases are TGTGCCAGCAGTGAAAGGACGGCCTCTGGAAACACCATATATTTT.